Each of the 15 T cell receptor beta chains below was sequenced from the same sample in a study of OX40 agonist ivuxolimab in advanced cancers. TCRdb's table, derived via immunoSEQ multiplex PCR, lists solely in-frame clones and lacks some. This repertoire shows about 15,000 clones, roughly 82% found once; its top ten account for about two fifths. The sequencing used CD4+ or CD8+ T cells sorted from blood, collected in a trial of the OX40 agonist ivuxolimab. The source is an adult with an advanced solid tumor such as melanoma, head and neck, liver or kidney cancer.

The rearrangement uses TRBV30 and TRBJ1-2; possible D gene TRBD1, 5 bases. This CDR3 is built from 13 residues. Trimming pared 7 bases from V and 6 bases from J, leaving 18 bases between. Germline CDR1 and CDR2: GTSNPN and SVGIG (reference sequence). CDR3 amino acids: CASPLDRADGYTF. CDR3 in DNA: TGTGCCTCCCCGTTAGACAGAGCTGATGGCTACACCTTC.

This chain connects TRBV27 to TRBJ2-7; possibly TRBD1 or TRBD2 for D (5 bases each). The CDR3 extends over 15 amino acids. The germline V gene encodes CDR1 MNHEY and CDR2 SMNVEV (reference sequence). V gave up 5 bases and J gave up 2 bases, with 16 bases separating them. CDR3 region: CASSASGAQAYEQYF. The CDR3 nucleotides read TGTGCCAGCAGTGCCTCCGGGGCCCAAGCCTACGAGCAGTACTTC.

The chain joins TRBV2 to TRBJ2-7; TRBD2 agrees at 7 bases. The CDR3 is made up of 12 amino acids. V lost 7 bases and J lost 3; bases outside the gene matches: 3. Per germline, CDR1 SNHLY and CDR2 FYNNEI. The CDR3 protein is CASKGTNYEQYF. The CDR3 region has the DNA TGTGCCAGCAAGGGGACTAACTACGAGCAGTACTTC.

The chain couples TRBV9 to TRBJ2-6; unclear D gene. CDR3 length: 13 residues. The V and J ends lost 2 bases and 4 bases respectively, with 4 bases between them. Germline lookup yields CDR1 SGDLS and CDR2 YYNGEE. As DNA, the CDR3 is TGTGCCAGCAGCGTGTCAGGGGCCAACGTCCTGACTTTC. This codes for CASSVSGANVLTF. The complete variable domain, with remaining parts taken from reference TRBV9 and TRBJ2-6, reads DSGVTQTPKHLITATGQRVTLRCSPRSGDLSVYWYQQSLDQGLQFLIQYYNGEERAKGNILERFSAQQFPDLHSELNLSSLELGDSALYFCASSVSGANVLTFGAGSRLTVL.

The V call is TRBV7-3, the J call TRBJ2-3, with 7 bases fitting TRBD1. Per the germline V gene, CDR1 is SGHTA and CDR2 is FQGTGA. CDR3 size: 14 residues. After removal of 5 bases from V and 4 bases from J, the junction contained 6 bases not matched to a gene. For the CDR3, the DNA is TGTGCCAGCAGCCCGACAGGGTCCCCAGATACGCAGTATTTT. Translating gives CASSPTGSPDTQYF.

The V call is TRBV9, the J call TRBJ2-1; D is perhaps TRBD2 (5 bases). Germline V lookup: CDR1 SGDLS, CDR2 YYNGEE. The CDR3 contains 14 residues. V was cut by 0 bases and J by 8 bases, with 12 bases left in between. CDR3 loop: CASSVGRPGDEQFF. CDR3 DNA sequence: TGTGCCAGCAGCGTAGGAAGGCCCGGGGATGAGCAGTTCTTC.

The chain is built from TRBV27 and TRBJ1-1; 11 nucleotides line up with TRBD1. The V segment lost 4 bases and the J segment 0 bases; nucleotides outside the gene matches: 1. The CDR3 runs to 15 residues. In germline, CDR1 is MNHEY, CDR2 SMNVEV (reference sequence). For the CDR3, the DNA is TGTGCCAGCAGTTGGACAGGGGGCATGAACACTGAAGCTTTCTTT. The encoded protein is CASSWTGGMNTEAFF.

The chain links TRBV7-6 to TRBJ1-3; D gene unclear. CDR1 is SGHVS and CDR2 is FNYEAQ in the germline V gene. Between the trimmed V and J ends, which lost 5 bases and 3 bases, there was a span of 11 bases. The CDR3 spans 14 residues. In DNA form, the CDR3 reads TGTGCCAGCAGCCTAGGACGTATTGGAAACACCATATATTTT. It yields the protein CASSLGRIGNTIYF.

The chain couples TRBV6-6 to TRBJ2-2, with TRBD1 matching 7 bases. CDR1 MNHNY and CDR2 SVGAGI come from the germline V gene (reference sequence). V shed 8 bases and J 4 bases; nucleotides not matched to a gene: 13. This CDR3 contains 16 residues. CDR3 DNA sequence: TGTGCCAGCCTACACAGGGACAGATCGAGCACCGGGGAGCTGTTTTTT. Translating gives CASLHRDRSSTGELFF.

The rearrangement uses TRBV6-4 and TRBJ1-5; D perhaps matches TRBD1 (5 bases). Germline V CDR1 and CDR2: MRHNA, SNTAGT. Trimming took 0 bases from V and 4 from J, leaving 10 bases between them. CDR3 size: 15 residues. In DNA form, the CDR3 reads TGTGCCAGCAGTGACTCGAGCGAGGGGAATCAGCCCCAGCATTTT. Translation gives CASSDSSEGNQPQHF.

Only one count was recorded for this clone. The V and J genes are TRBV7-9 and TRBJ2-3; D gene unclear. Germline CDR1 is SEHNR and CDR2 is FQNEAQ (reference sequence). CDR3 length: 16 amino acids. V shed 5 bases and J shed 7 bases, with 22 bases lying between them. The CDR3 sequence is CASSPLGSYESHTQYF. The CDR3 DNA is TGTGCCAGCAGCCCCTTGGGGTCCTACGAATCCCATACGCAGTATTTT.

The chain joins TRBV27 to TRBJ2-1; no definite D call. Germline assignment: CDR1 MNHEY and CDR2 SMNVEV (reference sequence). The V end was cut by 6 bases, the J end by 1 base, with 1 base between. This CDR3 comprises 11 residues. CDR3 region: CASRSYNEQFF. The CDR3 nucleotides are TGTGCCAGCAGGTCCTACAATGAGCAGTTCTTC.

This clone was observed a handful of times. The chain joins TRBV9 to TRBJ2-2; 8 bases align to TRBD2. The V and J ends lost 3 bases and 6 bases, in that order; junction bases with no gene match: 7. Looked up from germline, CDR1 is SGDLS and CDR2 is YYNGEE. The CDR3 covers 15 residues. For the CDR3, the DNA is TGTGCCAGCAGCGCGGGGGGGCCCGGCGCCGGGGAGCTGTTTTTT. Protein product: CASSAGGPGAGELFF.

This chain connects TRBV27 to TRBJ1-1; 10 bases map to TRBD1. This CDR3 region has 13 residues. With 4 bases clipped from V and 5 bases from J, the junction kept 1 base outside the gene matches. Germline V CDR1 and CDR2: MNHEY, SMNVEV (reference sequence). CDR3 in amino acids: CASSWDRGTEAFF. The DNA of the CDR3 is TGTGCCAGCAGTTGGGACAGGGGTACTGAAGCTTTCTTT.

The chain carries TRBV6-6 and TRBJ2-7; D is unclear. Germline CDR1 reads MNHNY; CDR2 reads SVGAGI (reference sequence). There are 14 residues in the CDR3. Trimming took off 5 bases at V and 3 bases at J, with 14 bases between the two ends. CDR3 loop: CASSTAVGDYEQYF. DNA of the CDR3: TGTGCCAGCAGTACCGCGGTAGGAGACTACGAGCAGTACTTC.